The 25 T cell receptor beta chains given below trace back to one sample, sequenced in a study of blood T cell repertoires in COVID-19. Produced via immunoSEQ multiplex PCR; TCRdb's table is partial and in-frame only. The sample carries about 140,000 clones, over 75% recorded once. Sequenced input: peripheral blood. These receptors all come from a man aged 70-80 years with acute or convalescent COVID-19.

This clone has a single count. Additional DNA sequences in this sample encode the identical CDR3. The chain links TRBV28 to TRBJ1-2; 7 positions match TRBD1. V lost 5 bases and J lost 4; bases outside the gene matches: 1. Per the germline V gene, CDR1 is MDHEN and CDR2 is SYDVKM. The CDR3 consists of 12 residues. CDR3 protein: CASSGTVYGYTF. The CDR3 nucleotides read TGTGCCAGCAGTGGGACAGTCTATGGCTACACCTTC.

The V call is TRBV7-2, the J call TRBJ2-6; 9 bases line up with TRBD1. The ends lost 2 bases at V and 6 bases at J; junction bases unmatched: 5. Germline loops: CDR1 SGHTA, CDR2 FQGNSA. The CDR3 spans 16 residues. The CDR3 DNA follows: TGTGCCAGCAGCTTAAGGGGACAGGGTATGGCCAACGTCCTGACTTTC. Its translation: CASSLRGQGMANVLTF.

The chain combines TRBV10-3 with TRBJ2-7, with D possibly matching TRBD1 (5 bases). CDR3 length: 14 amino acids. Trimming removed 6 bases at V and 0 bases at J, with 12 bases between. Germline V lookup: CDR1 ENHRY, CDR2 SYGVKD. DNA for the CDR3: TGTGCCATCAGATCCGACAGCTACTCCTACGAGCAGTACTTC. Translated, it gives CAIRSDSYSYEQYF.

The V call is TRBV5-8, the J call TRBJ2-3, with 8 positions matching TRBD1. Germline V gene sequence: CDR1 SGHTS, CDR2 YDEGEE. V was pared by 3 bases and J by 0 bases, with 3 bases of the junction left unmatched. This CDR3 is 15 amino acids long. The CDR3 DNA follows: TGTGCCAGCAGCTGGGGACAGGAGAGCACAGATACGCAGTATTTT. It specifies CASSWGQESTDTQYF.

There are many counts of this clone. The CDR3 coding sequence is TGTGCCAGCAGCCAAGGCACAGTTCCCTACGAGCAGTACTTC. Residues: CASSQGTVPYEQYF. This sequence joins TRBV3-1 (or the pseudogene TRBV3-2) and TRBJ2-7; D unresolved. Deletions cut 1 base from V and 2 bases from J, with 9 bases between. This CDR3 is 14 amino acids long. CDR1 is LGHDT and CDR2 is YNNKEL in the germline V gene (reference sequence).

The chain carries TRBV5-8 and TRBJ2-7; 11 nucleotides line up with TRBD2. V trimming: 2 bases; J trimming: 5 bases; junction bases outside the gene matches: 12. CDR1 is SGHTS, CDR2 YDEGEE, per germline. The CDR3 is 17 residues long. CDR3 DNA sequence: TGTGCCAGCAGCTTCCTACAAACTAGCGGGAGTATCAACGAGCAGTACTTC. Protein sequence: CASSFLQTSGSINEQYF.

The gene calls are TRBV19 and TRBJ2-7, with D perhaps matching TRBD1 (7 bases). This CDR3 contains 14 residues. V lost 6 bases, J lost 2 bases, and 14 bases lay in between. The germline CDR1 and CDR2 sequences are LNHDA and SQIVND (reference sequence). This CDR3 is CASSAGQLPYEQYF. DNA of the CDR3: TGTGCCAGTAGCGCGGGACAGTTGCCCTACGAGCAGTACTTC.

The chain combines TRBV5-1 with TRBJ2-1, with a tentative D call TRBD2 (5 bases). From germline, CDR1 is SGHRS and CDR2 YFSETQ. The CDR3 contains 15 residues. Trimming took 4 bases from V and 7 from J, leaving 18 bases between them. The CDR3 bases are TGCGCCAGCAGCCTGACGGTCCCTAGCTTTAATGAGCAGTTCTTC. It codes for CASSLTVPSFNEQFF. Supplemented by reference TRBV5-1 and TRBJ2-1, the full variable domain reads KAGVTQTPRYLIKTRGQQVTLSCSPISGHRSVSWYQQTPGQGLQFLFEYFSETQRNKGNFPGRFSGRQFSNSRSEMNVSTLELGDSALYLCASSLTVPSFNEQFFGPGTRLTVL.

The chain couples TRBV7-9 to TRBJ2-1; no clear D gene. CDR3 size: 13 residues. V gave up 5 bases and J gave up 0 bases, with 5 bases separating them. Germline values: CDR1 SEHNR, CDR2 FQNEAQ (reference sequence). The CDR3 DNA reads as TGTGCCAGCAGCCACAGCTCCTACAATGAGCAGTTCTTC. Its protein is CASSHSSYNEQFF.

This sequence joins TRBV6-5 and TRBJ1-3, with D possibly matching TRBD1 (6 bases). Germline assignment: CDR1 MNHEY and CDR2 SVGAGI. The CDR3 sequence is 15 residues long. V was shortened by 6 bases and J by 2 bases, with 14 bases between the two germline ends. CDR3 sequence: CASRAQGITGNTIYF. DNA for the CDR3: TGTGCCAGCAGGGCACAGGGTATAACTGGAAACACCATATATTTT.

This chain joins TRBV27 and TRBJ2-7, with D possibly TRBD2 on 5 matching bases. From germline, CDR1 is MNHEY and CDR2 SMNVEV (reference sequence). Trimming took 4 bases from V and 5 from J, leaving 18 bases between them. The CDR3 length is 15 residues. CDR3 amino acids: CASSYGGAGRNEQYF. The CDR3 DNA reads TGTGCCAGCAGTTACGGAGGCGCTGGTAGGAACGAGCAGTACTTC.

The chain recombines TRBV3-1 (or the pseudogene TRBV3-2) with TRBJ1-1; 7 positions match TRBD1. The CDR3 extends over 15 amino acids. Unmatched junction bases numbered 2, after V lost 1 base and J lost 0 bases. Germline lookup yields CDR1 LGHDT and CDR2 YNNKEL (reference sequence). This chain's CDR3 is CASSQGDRVNTEAFF. The CDR3 nucleotides read TGTGCCAGCAGCCAAGGGGACAGAGTGAACACTGAAGCTTTCTTT.

This clone showed up just a few times. Other DNA sequences in this sample translate to the same CDR3. This sequence joins TRBV7-9 and TRBJ1-5; no clear D. The V end was cut by 5 bases, the J end by 2 bases, with 7 bases between. Per germline, CDR1 SEHNR and CDR2 FQNEAQ (reference sequence). The CDR3 spans 13 residues. CDR3 sequence reads: CASSLTGNQPQHF. As DNA, the CDR3 is TGTGCCAGCAGCCTCACGGGCAATCAGCCCCAGCATTTT.

This clone was detected a few times. The chain combines TRBV5-5 with TRBJ1-6; D possibly corresponds to TRBD1 (5 bases). V shed 0 bases and J shed 8 bases, with 12 bases lying between them. Looked up from germline, CDR1 is SGHKS and CDR2 is YYEKEE (reference sequence). The CDR3 contains 15 residues. CDR3 sequence reads: CASSLVAGNDSPLHF. The DNA of the CDR3 is TGTGCCAGCAGCTTGGTGGCAGGGAATGATTCACCCCTCCACTTT. Variable domain in full (rest from reference TRBV5-5 and TRBJ1-6): DAGVTQSPTHLIKTRGQQVTLRCSPISGHKSVSWYQQVLGQGPQFIFQYYEKEERGRGNFPDRFSARQFPNYSSELNVNALLLGDSALYLCASSLVAGNDSPLHFGNGTRLTVT.

The V and J genes are TRBV19 and TRBJ2-7; 11 bases map to TRBD2. The germline V gene has CDR1 LNHDA and CDR2 SQIVND (reference sequence). Losses at the gene ends were 5 bases for V and 5 bases for J; bases not matched to a gene: 8. CDR3 length: 15 residues. CDR3 residues: CASSHPLAGGNEQYF. The CDR3 DNA reads as TGTGCCAGTAGTCACCCTCTAGCGGGAGGCAACGAGCAGTACTTC.

This clone has just a few counts. The V gene is TRBV19, the J gene TRBJ2-1; 7 bases fit TRBD1. There are 16 residues in the CDR3. V was clipped by 2 bases and J by 3 bases; unmatched bases: 7. Germline V gene sequence: CDR1 LNHDA, CDR2 SQIVND (reference sequence). The CDR3 DNA is TGTGCCAGTAGTATAACGAAGACAGGGTACTACAATGAGCAGTTCTTC. Translation: CASSITKTGYYNEQFF.

V usage is TRBV5-1 and J usage is TRBJ2-2, with 8 bases matching TRBD1. This CDR3 comprises 17 residues. V shed 0 bases and J 0 bases; nucleotides not matched to a gene: 4. CDR1 and CDR2 (germline): SGHRS, YFSETQ. The CDR3 region has the DNA TGCGCCAGCAGCTTGGCAGGACAGGGACCGAACACCGGGGAGCTGTTTTTT. Its protein product is CASSLAGQGPNTGELFF.

J is TRBJ1-6 and V is TRBV19; possibly TRBD1 for D (6 bases). Germline V gene lookup returns CDR1 LNHDA and CDR2 SQIVND (reference sequence). The CDR3 runs to 15 residues. Trimming cost V 1 base and J 7 bases, with 11 bases left between them. The CDR3 DNA sequence: TGTGCCAGTAGTATAGTAAGCCAGGGGAATTCACCCCTCCACTTT. Encoded protein: CASSIVSQGNSPLHF.

The genes are TRBV4-2 and TRBJ1-5, with D possibly matching TRBD1 (6 bases). Germline-derived CDR1 and CDR2 are LGHNA and YNFKEQ. V lost 4 bases and J lost 5, with 9 bases in between. The CDR3 sequence is 13 residues long. CDR3 coding DNA: TGTGCCAGCAGCCCACAGGGATATCAGCCCCAGCATTTT. This encodes CASSPQGYQPQHF.

In its sample, this clone was seen once. The genes are TRBV6-5 and TRBJ2-2, with a possible D match to TRBD2 (6 bases). This CDR3 has 14 amino acids. Germline CDR1 and CDR2: MNHEY and SVGAGI. The V gene lost 7 bases and the J gene lost 6 bases, with 15 bases spanning the gap. The DNA of the CDR3 is TGTGCCAGCATCACCACCTGGGGGGCCGGGGAGCTGTTTTTT. The encoded protein is CASITTWGAGELFF.

This clone was counted between two and nine times. This chain links TRBV27 with TRBJ1-1; 8 bases match TRBD1. The CDR3 runs 15 residues. CDR1 and CDR2 from the germline V gene are MNHEY and SMNVEV (reference sequence). V shed 6 bases, J shed 1 base, and the junction held 7 bases outside the gene matches. Written as DNA, the CDR3 is TGTGCCAGCAGCCGGGACAGGTCTCCGAACACTGAAGCTTTCTTT. This encodes CASSRDRSPNTEAFF.

The V and J genes are TRBV5-1 and TRBJ1-1, with D possibly matching TRBD1 (5 bases). There are 14 residues in the CDR3. Looked up from germline, CDR1 is SGHRS and CDR2 is YFSETQ. V was pared by 4 bases and J by 5 bases, with 15 bases between. This CDR3 is CASSLGLEGTEAFF. The CDR3 nucleotides read TGCGCCAGCAGCCTGGGCCTGGAGGGGACTGAAGCTTTCTTT.

This clone was counted only a few times. V gene TRBV3-1 (or the pseudogene TRBV3-2) combines with J gene TRBJ1-2; D possibly corresponds to TRBD1 (5 bases). CDR1 and CDR2 (germline): LGHDT, YNNKEL (reference sequence). Trimming removed 5 bases at V and 2 bases at J, with 9 bases between. The CDR3 consists of 13 residues. The CDR3 is CASSTRQNYGYTF. The CDR3 DNA reads as TGTGCCAGCAGCACCCGACAGAACTATGGCTACACCTTC.

J is TRBJ1-3 and V is TRBV28, with 7 nucleotides matching TRBD1. This CDR3 contains 14 residues. Germline CDR1 reads MDHEN; CDR2 reads SYDVKM. Trimming removed 5 bases from V and 4 bases from J; junction bases left unmatched: 5. This CDR3 is CASSPGQEGNTIYF. Written as DNA, the CDR3 is TGTGCCAGCAGTCCCGGACAGGAGGGAAACACCATATATTTT.

The V gene is TRBV6-1, the J gene TRBJ1-6; 10 bases are a match to TRBD1. From germline, CDR1 is MNHNS and CDR2 SASEGT. This CDR3 has 14 amino acids. J lost 14 bases, V lost 5 bases, and 9 bases had no gene match. The CDR3 nucleotides read TGTGCCAGCAGTCCGGGACAGGGGATCATTTCCCTCCACTTT. It encodes CASSPGQGIISLHF.